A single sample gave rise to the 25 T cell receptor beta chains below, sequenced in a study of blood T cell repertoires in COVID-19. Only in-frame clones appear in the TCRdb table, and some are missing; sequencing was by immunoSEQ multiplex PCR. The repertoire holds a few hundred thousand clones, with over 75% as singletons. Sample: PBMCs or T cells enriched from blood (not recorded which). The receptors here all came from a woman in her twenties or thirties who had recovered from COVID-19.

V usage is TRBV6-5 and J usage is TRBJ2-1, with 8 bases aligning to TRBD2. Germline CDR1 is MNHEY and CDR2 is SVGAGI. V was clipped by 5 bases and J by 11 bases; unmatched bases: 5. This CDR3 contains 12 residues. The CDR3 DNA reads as TGTGCCAGCAGTACCACTAGCGGACAGCAGTTCTTC. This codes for CASSTTSGQQFF.

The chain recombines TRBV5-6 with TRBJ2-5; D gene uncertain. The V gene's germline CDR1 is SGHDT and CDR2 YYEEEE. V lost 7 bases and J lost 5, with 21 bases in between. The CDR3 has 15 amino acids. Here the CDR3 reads CASYRAVTVLETQYF. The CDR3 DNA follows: TGTGCCAGCTATCGTGCCGTTACTGTTTTGGAGACCCAGTACTTC. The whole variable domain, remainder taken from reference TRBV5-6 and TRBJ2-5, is DAGVTQSPTHLIKTRGQQVTLRCSPKSGHDTVSWYQQALGQGPQFIFQYYEEEERQRGNFPDRFSGHQFPNYSSELNVNALLLGDSALYLCASYRAVTVLETQYFGPGTRLLVL.

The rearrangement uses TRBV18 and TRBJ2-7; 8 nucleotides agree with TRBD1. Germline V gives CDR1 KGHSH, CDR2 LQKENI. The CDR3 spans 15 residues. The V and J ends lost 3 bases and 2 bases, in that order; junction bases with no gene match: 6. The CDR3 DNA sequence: TGTGCCAGCTCACCCGGGACAGGACCCACCTACGAGCAGTACTTC. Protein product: CASSPGTGPTYEQYF.

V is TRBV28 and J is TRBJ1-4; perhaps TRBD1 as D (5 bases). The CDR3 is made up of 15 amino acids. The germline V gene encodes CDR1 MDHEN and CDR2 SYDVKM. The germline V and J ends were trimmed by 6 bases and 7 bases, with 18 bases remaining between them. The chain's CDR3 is CASRYAGHLFEKLFF. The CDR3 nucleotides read TGTGCCAGCAGATATGCAGGACATTTGTTTGAAAAACTGTTTTTT.

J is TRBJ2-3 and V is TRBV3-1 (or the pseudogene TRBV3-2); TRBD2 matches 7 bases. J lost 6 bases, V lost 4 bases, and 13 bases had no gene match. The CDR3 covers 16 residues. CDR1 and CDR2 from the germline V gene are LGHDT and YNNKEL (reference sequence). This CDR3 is CASSPFRASGGDTQYF. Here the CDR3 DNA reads TGTGCCAGCAGCCCCTTTCGGGCTAGCGGCGGGGATACGCAGTATTTT.

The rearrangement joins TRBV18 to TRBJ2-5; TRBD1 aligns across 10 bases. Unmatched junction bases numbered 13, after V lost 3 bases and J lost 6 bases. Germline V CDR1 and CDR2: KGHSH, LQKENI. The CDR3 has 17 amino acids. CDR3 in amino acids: CASSPRGQGRGQQTQYF. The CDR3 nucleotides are TGTGCCAGCTCACCGAGGGGACAGGGGCGAGGGCAACAGACCCAGTACTTC.

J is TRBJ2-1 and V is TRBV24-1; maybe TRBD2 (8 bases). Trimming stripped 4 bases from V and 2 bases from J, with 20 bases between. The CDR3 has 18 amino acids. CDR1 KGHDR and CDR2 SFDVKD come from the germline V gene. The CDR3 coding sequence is TGTGCCACCAGTGAGCCGGGACAGCCCGGGGGGGCCTACAATGAGCAGTTCTTC. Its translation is CATSEPGQPGGAYNEQFF.

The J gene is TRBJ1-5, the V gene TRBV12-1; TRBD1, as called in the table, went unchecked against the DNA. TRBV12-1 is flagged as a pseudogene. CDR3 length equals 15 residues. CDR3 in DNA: TGTGCCAGCAGCCCCCAGGGGGCTAGCAATCAGCCCCAGCATTTT. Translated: CASSPQGASNQPQHF.

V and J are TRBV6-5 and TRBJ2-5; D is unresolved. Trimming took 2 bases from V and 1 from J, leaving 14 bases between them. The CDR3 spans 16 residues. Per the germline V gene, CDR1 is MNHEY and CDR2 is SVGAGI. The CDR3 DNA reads TGTGCCAGCAGTTACGTGTATACCGCACTCCAAGAGACCCAGTACTTC. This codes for CASSYVYTALQETQYF.

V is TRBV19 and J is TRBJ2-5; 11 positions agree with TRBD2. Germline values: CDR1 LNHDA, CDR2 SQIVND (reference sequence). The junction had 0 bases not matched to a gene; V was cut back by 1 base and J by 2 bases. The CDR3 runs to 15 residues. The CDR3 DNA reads TGTGCCAGTAGTATAGGGACTAGCGGGCAAGAGACCCAGTACTTC. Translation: CASSIGTSGQETQYF.

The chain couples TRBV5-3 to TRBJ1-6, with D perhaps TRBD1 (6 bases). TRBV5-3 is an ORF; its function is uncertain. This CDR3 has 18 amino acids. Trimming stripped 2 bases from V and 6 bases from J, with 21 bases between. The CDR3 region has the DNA TGTGCCAGAAGCTTAAACCGGGACAAGGGTTTAGGTAATTCACCCCTCCACTTT. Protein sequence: CARSLNRDKGLGNSPLHF.

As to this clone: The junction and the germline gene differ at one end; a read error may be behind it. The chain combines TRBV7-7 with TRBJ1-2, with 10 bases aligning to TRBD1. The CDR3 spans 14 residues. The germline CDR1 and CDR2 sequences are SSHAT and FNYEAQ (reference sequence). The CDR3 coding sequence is TGTGCTAGCAGCGACGGACAGGGGGTCATTGGCTACACCTTC. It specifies CASSDGQGVIGYTF.

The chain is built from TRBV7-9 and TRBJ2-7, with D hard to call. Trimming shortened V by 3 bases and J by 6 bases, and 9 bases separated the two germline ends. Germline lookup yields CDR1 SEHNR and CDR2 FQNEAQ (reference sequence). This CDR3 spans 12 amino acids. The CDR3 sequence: CASSFDGLEQYF. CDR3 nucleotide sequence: TGTGCCAGCAGCTTCGATGGCCTCGAGCAGTACTTC.

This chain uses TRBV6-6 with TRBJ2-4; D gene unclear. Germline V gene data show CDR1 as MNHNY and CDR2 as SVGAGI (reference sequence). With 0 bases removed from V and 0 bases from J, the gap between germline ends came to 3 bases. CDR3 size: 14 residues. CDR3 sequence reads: CASSYSRAKNIQYF. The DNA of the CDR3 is TGTGCCAGCAGTTACTCTAGAGCCAAAAACATTCAGTACTTC.

CDR3 sequence: CATSVGTAAYEQYF. The DNA for the CDR3 is TGTGCCACCAGCGTCGGGACAGCAGCCTACGAGCAGTACTTC. The gene calls are TRBV15 and TRBJ2-7, with TRBD1 matching 7 bases. With 5 bases clipped from V and 2 bases from J, the junction kept 6 bases outside the gene matches. This CDR3 comprises 14 residues. Germline V gene lookup returns CDR1 LNHNV and CDR2 YYDKDF (reference sequence).

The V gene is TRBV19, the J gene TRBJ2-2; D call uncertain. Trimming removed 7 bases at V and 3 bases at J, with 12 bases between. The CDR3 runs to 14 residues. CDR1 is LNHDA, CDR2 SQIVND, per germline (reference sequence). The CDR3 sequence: CASNGQKYTGELFF. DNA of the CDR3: TGTGCCAGTAATGGGCAGAAATACACCGGGGAGCTGTTTTTT.

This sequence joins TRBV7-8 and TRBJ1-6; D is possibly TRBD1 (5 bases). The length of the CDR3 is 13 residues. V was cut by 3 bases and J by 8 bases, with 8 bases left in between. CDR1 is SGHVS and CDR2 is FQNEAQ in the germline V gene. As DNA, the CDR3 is TGTGCCAGCAGCTTTCTAGGGGATTCACCCCTCCACTTT. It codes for CASSFLGDSPLHF.

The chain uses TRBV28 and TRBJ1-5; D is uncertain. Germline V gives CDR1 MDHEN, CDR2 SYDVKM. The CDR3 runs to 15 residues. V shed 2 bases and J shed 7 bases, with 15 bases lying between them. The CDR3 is CASSLRGRFGQPQHF. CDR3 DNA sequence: TGTGCCAGCAGTTTACGCGGGAGGTTCGGCCAGCCCCAGCATTTT.

The CDR3 DNA reads TGTGCCAGCAGCTTGGGTTGGGGGGCAACTAATGAAAAACTGTTTTTT. This gives the protein CASSLGWGATNEKLFF. V usage is TRBV11-2 and J usage is TRBJ1-4, with D maybe TRBD1 (5 bases). The germline CDR1 and CDR2 sequences are SGHAT and FQNNGV. Trimming took 3 bases from V and 0 from J, leaving 11 bases between them. The CDR3 has 16 amino acids. The whole variable domain, remainder taken from reference TRBV11-2 and TRBJ1-4, is EAGVAQSPRYKIIEKRQSVAFWCNPISGHATLYWYQQILGQGPKLLIQFQNNGVVDDSQLPKDRFSAERLKGVDSTLKIQPAKLEDSAVYLCASSLGWGATNEKLFFGSGTQLSVL.

The CDR3, as DNA: TGTGCCAGCAGCCCCTGGGCGGGGGGGGGTCGAGAGACCCAGTACTTC. Residues: CASSPWAGGGRETQYF. The gene calls are TRBV7-9 and TRBJ2-5; TRBD2 agrees at 9 bases. The CDR3 runs 16 residues. Germline V gives CDR1 SEHNR, CDR2 FQNEAQ (reference sequence). V lost 5 bases to trimming and J lost 4 bases; unmatched junction nucleotides: 11. Based on the CDR3 plus reference TRBV7-9 and TRBJ2-5, the full variable domain is DTGVSQNPRHKITKRGQNVTFRCDPISEHNRLYWYRQTLGQGPEFLTYFQNEAQLEKSRLLSDRFSAERPKGSFSTLEIQRTEQGDSAMYLCASSPWAGGGRETQYFGPGTRLLVL.

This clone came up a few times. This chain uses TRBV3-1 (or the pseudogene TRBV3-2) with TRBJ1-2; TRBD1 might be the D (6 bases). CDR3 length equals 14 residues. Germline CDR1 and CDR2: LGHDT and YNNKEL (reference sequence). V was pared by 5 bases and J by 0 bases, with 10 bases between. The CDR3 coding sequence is TGTGCCAGCAGCTCTCGGACAGCTAACTATGGCTACACCTTC. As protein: CASSSRTANYGYTF.

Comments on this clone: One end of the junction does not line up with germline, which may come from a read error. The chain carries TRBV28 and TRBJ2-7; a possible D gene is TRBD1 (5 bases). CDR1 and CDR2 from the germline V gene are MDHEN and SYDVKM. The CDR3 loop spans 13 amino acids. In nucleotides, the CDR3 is TGCGAAAGTAGGCAGGGTCCCACCTACGAGCAGTACTTC. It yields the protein CESRQGPTYEQYF.

As DNA, the CDR3 is TGTGCCAGCGAGTCTGGCAGGATTAATGAAAAACTGTTTTTT. Translation gives CASESGRINEKLFF. The rearrangement links TRBV28 to TRBJ1-4; no firm D call. Germline-derived CDR1 and CDR2 are MDHEN and SYDVKM. This CDR3 has 14 amino acids. With 8 bases removed from V and 4 bases from J, the gap between germline ends came to 14 bases.

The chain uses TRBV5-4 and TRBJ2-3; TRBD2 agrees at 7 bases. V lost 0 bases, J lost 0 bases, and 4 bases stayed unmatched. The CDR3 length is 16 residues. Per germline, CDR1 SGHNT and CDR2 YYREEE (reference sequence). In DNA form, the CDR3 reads TGTGCCAGCAGCTTGGACGGTAGCGGGAGCACAGATACGCAGTATTTT. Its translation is CASSLDGSGSTDTQYF.

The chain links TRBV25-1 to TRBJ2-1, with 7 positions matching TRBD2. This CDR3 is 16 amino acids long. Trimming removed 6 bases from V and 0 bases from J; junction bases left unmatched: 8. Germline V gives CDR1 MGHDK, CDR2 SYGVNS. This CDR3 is CASRRGGESSYNEQFF. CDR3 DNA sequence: TGTGCCAGCAGGAGGGGAGGGGAGAGCTCCTACAATGAGCAGTTCTTC.